The present entry profiles one TCR beta chain with its context. Its antigen is unknown. The treatment here: oral pan-JAK inhibitor, 5-10 mg twice daily. The data stem from a study of CD8+ T cells in alopecia areata. Study-wide points: Baseline CD8+ expansion's link to response remains uncertain, as there was one nonresponder. An increase in clonality over normal scalp was evident in lesional scalp, especially alopecia totalis/universalis. The study found that many expanded lesional clones persisted in scalp and blood during tofacitinib.

The CDR3 totals 15 residues. The V gene's germline CDR1 is SGDLS and CDR2 YYNGEE. V lost 0 bases and J lost 9, with 13 bases in between. Extracted RNA was reverse transcribed, and the resulting cDNA served as sequencing template. The repertoire was sequenced with immunoSEQ multiplex PCR; TCRdb's copy has only in-frame clones and lacks some. The sample records about 260,000 clones, around three fifths being singletons. The chain is built from TRBV9 and TRBJ1-6, with a possible D match to TRBD1 (5 bases). The receptor's source is a human donor with alopecia areata. The material sequenced was CD4+ T cells sorted from blood, taken around week 52, from a patient treated with tofacitinib. The CDR3 DNA is TGTGCCAGCAGCGTAGGGCCCGCGACAGTTTCACCCCTCCACTTT. Protein sequence: CASSVGPATVSPLHF.